The rows below give T cell receptor beta chains drawn from one sample of a study of control samples from healthy donors and cancer patients. Libraries were prepared by immunoSEQ multiplex PCR; TCRdb keeps only in-frame clonotypes and omits some of them. The sample includes some 170,000 clones, around 94% of them seen just once. The sample comprised PBMCs. The source is a man aged 55 to 70 with colorectal cancer. Each CDR3 is given with its conserved first and last residue. D genes are given only for firm matches. Clone size is stated in some rows and not others, as once, few, many or a class when expanded.

clone_size j_call v_call d_call cdr3_aa cdr3_nt
- TRBJ2-2 TRBV11-3 TRBD1 CASSLNDRGKNTGELFF TGTGCCAGCAGCTTGAATGACAGGGGAAAGAACACCGGGGAGCTGTTTTTT
- TRBJ2-7 TRBV4-1 - CASSQDLDSYEQYF TGCGCCAGCAGCCAAGACTTGGACAGCTACGAGCAGTACTTC
- TRBJ2-2 TRBV18 TRBD1 CASSPDSGGTGELFF TGTGCCAGCTCGCCCGACTCAGGGGGCACCGGGGAGCTGTTTTTT
- TRBJ2-7 TRBV6-5 - CARGARGQYF TGTGCCAGGGGGGCGAGGGGGCAGTACTTC
- TRBJ1-1 TRBV3-1/TRBV3-2 TRBD1 CASSQTGLNTEAFF TGTGCCAGCAGCCAGACAGGGCTGAACACTGAAGCTTTCTTT
- TRBJ1-5 TRBV3-1/TRBV3-2 - CASSLTRKGAQHF TGTGCCAGCAGCTTGACCCGAAAGGGAGCCCAGCATTTT
- TRBJ1-1 TRBV25-1 TRBD1 CASSVGQGLNTEAFF TGTGCCAGCAGTGTGGGACAGGGCTTGAACACTGAAGCTTTCTTT
once TRBJ1-1 TRBV19 - CASAPGNTEAFF TGTGCCAGTGCCCCAGGTAACACTGAAGCTTTCTTT
- TRBJ1-1 TRBV3-1/TRBV3-2 - CASSQGTPAAAFF TGTGCCAGCAGCCAAGGAACGCCGGCCGCAGCTTTCTTT
- TRBJ2-7 TRBV5-4 - CASSFGTLSYEQYF TGTGCCAGCAGCTTCGGGACTCTTTCCTACGAGCAGTACTTC
- TRBJ1-1 TRBV7-2 - CASSQMVTNTEAFF TGTGCCAGCAGCCAGATGGTTACGAACACTGAAGCTTTCTTT
- TRBJ1-5 TRBV2 TRBD1 CASSFMDRSNQPQHF TGTGCCAGCAGCTTTATGGACAGGAGCAATCAGCCCCAGCATTTT
- TRBJ1-6 TRBV6-1 - CASSAQGRGGINSPLHF TGTGCCAGCAGTGCTCAGGGTAGAGGGGGAATAAATTCACCCCTCCACTTT
- TRBJ1-2 TRBV20-1 - CSASIGGSTGNYGYTF TGCAGTGCTAGTATAGGGGGGTCAACGGGGAACTATGGCTACACCTTC
once TRBJ1-5 TRBV27 - CASSSSGHGGNQPQHF TGTGCCAGCAGTTCCTCAGGACACGGTGGGAATCAGCCCCAGCATTTT
- TRBJ1-3 TRBV23-1 - CASSQRTHEKGSGNTIYF TGCGCCAGCAGTCAAAGGACCCACGAAAAGGGCTCTGGAAACACCATATATTTT
- TRBJ2-1 TRBV7-9 - CASSLGNEQFF TGTGCCAGCAGCCTAGGGAATGAGCAGTTCTTC
- TRBJ2-5 TRBV11-1 - CASSLSPGQETQYF TGTGCCAGCAGCTTAAGCCCAGGGCAAGAGACCCAGTACTTC
once TRBJ2-5 TRBV21-1 - CASSSKRPEFQETQYF TGTGCCAGCAGCTCGAAGCGTCCAGAGTTCCAAGAGACCCAGTACTTC
- TRBJ2-6 TRBV5-1 TRBD2 CASSLKQGGDSGANVLTF TGCGCCAGCAGCTTGAAGCAGGGAGGGGACTCTGGGGCCAACGTCCTGACTTTC
- TRBJ2-5 TRBV11-1 TRBD1 CASSDKDRDLGETQYF TGTGCCAGCAGTGATAAAGACAGGGATTTAGGAGAGACCCAGTACTTC